The clone carrying this T cell receptor beta chain was seen ten or more times. The antigen is undetermined. These data are taken from a study of identical twins. The study, taken as a whole, reports: A cross-sectional statistical analysis, not follow-up of the same donors, supported the conclusions.

Template switching introduced a universal primer site, and the cDNA bore unique molecular identifiers. TCRdb recomputed calls from the 5' RACE reads with MiXCR, one row per CDR3 protein. The data contain 200,000 to 250,000 distinct CDR3 sequences, approximately 7% of them seen just once; the ten biggest clones take up roughly 3.9%. The CDR3 spans 21 residues. CDR1 and CDR2 (germline): LGHDT, YNNKEL (reference sequence). Trimming took 0 bases from V and 0 from J, leaving 27 bases between them. The same sample was also used in a study of yellow fever vaccine responses in identical twins.

The J gene is TRBJ2-7, the V gene TRBV3-1; D ambiguous. The sequenced sample was memory (CD45RO+) T cells sorted from blood. This clonotype was obtained from a woman under 30 in good health. CDR3 nucleotides: TGTGCCAGCAGCCAAGAATGGAGTTTCAGGTGTGGACGGCAAAGCTCCTACGAGCAGTACGTC. Translated, it gives CASSQEWSFRCGRQSSYEQYV.